These 10 T cell receptor beta chains came from one sample sequenced in a study of T-cell reconstitution after alpha-beta-depleted transplantation in children. As it was prepared, the TCRbeta library received unique molecular identifiers. TCRdb used MiXCR to reprocess the PCR reads, holding one entry per CDR3 protein. This table has about 250,000 distinct CDR3 sequences, approximately 24% appearing once. Sequencing used PBMCs, mostly from graft donor cells, obtained 360 days after TCRalphabeta/CD19-depleted stem cell transplant. The receptors here all came from a female patient younger than 10 who had a stem cell transplant for congenital amegakaryocytic thrombocytopenia, so the T cells may come from the graft donor.

This clonotype was seen ten or more times. V usage is TRBV12-3 or TRBV12-4 and J usage is TRBJ2-3; 7 bases align to TRBD2. The V gene end was trimmed by 3 bases and the J gene end by 2 bases; junction bases not matched to a gene: 5. The CDR3 is 15 residues long. CDR3 region: CASSFPAGDTDTQYF. The CDR3 DNA reads TGTGCCAGCAGTTTTCCCGCGGGAGACACAGATACGCAGTATTTT.

The V gene is TRBV28, the J gene TRBJ2-7; D might be TRBD2 (7 bases). The CDR3 runs to 14 residues. V was pared by 3 bases and J by 2 bases, with 11 bases between. Germline V CDR1 and CDR2: MDHEN, SYDVKM. CDR3 bases: TGTGCCAGCAGTTTGGGGGGGGGCACCTACGAGCAGTACTTC. Translation: CASSLGGGTYEQYF.

This clonotype turned up a few times. The V and J genes are TRBV5-1 and TRBJ2-5, with a possible D match to TRBD2 (5 bases). The CDR3 totals 14 residues. V was cut by 3 bases and J by 0 bases, with 9 bases left in between. Germline CDR1 and CDR2: SGHRS and YFSETQ. CDR3: CASSSGGYQETQYF. CDR3 bases: TGCGCCAGCAGCTCTGGCGGGTACCAAGAGACCCAGTACTTC.

This clonotype was counted only a few times. The V call is TRBV5-1, the J call TRBJ1-5; unclear D gene. The CDR3 consists of 13 residues. V was shortened by 4 bases and J by 5 bases, with 10 bases between the two germline ends. Germline loops: CDR1 SGHRS, CDR2 YFSETQ. The CDR3 DNA reads TGCGCCAGCAGCCAAGGCAGCCATCAGCCCCAGCATTTT. It translates to CASSQGSHQPQHF.

This chain joins TRBV28 and TRBJ1-5; a weak D match, TRBD1 (5 bases). Germline CDR1 is MDHEN and CDR2 is SYDVKM. The CDR3 has 14 residues. V lost 2 bases to trimming and J lost 6 bases, with 11 bases between them. The CDR3 nucleotides are TGTGCCAGCAGTTTAGTGGGGCTGATTCAGCCCCAGCATTTT. It specifies CASSLVGLIQPQHF.

This CDR3 is CASRHRGGAADTQYF. As DNA, the CDR3 is TGTGCCAGCAGACACAGGGGAGGAGCTGCAGATACGCAGTATTTT. The chain couples TRBV7-8 to TRBJ2-3; weak D call: TRBD1 (7 bases). Trimming pared 6 bases from V and 4 bases from J, leaving 17 bases between. CDR3 length: 15 amino acids. The germline V gene has CDR1 SGHVS and CDR2 FQNEAQ.

Only a few counts were recorded for this clonotype. This chain links TRBV3-1 with TRBJ2-3; D ambiguous. Between the trimmed V and J ends, which lost 0 bases and 3 bases, there was a span of 7 bases. The CDR3 is 14 residues long. Germline loops: CDR1 LGHDT, CDR2 YNNKEL (reference sequence). The CDR3 reads CASSQDRTTDTQYF. For the CDR3, the DNA is TGTGCCAGCAGCCAAGACCGAACGACAGATACGCAGTATTTT.

This clonotype has a handful of counts. V and J are TRBV3-1 and TRBJ1-1; D is unresolved. Per germline, CDR1 LGHDT and CDR2 YNNKEL (reference sequence). The CDR3 consists of 13 residues. Trimming took 0 bases from V and 1 from J, leaving 3 bases between them. As DNA, the CDR3 is TGTGCCAGCAGCCAAGAAGGGAACACTGAAGCTTTCTTT. It translates to CASSQEGNTEAFF.

The chain recombines TRBV5-4 with TRBJ2-1; 11 bases align to TRBD2. CDR1 SGHNT and CDR2 YYREEE come from the germline V gene (reference sequence). V shed 4 bases and J 8 bases; nucleotides not matched to a gene: 8. The CDR3 runs 15 residues. Here the CDR3 reads CASSRGLAVEDEQFF. The CDR3 region has the DNA TGTGCCAGCAGCAGGGGACTAGCGGTGGAGGATGAGCAGTTCTTC.

This clonotype has just a few counts. This chain joins TRBV7-2 and TRBJ2-7, with a tentative D call TRBD2 (5 bases). The CDR3 covers 16 residues. The V gene lost 2 bases and the J gene lost 0 bases, with 14 bases spanning the gap. The germline CDR1 and CDR2 sequences are SGHTA and FQGNSA. CDR3 region: CASSLHLDLSSYEQYF. The CDR3 DNA follows: TGTGCCAGCAGCTTACACCTGGACTTGAGCTCCTACGAGCAGTACTTC.